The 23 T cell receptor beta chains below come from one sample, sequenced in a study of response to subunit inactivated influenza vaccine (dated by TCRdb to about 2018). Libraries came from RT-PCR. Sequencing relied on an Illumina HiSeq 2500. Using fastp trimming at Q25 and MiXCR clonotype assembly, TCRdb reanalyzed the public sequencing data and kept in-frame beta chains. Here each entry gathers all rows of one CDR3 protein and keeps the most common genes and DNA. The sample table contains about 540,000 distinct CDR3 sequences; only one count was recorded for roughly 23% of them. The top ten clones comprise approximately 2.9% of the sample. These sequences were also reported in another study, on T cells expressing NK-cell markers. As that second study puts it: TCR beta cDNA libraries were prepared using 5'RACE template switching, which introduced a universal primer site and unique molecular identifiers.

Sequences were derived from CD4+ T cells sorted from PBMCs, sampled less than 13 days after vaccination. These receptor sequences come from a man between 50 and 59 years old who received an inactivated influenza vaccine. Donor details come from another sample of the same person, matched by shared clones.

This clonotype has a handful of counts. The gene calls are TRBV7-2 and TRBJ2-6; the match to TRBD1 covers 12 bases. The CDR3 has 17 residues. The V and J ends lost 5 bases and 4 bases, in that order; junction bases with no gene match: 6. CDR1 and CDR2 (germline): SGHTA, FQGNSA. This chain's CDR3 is CASSRRDRGLGANVLTF. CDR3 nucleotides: TGTGCCAGCAGCCGCCGGGACAGGGGGCTGGGGGCCAACGTCCTGACTTTC.

CDR3 sequence reads: CASSQLLDTDTQYF. As DNA, the CDR3 is TGTGCCAGCAGCCAATTACTAGACACAGATACGCAGTATTTT. The genes are TRBV3-1 and TRBJ2-3; perhaps TRBD2 as D (5 bases). This CDR3 comprises 14 residues. The V and J ends lost 2 bases and 2 bases respectively, with 8 bases between them. From germline, CDR1 is LGHDT and CDR2 YNNKEL (reference sequence).

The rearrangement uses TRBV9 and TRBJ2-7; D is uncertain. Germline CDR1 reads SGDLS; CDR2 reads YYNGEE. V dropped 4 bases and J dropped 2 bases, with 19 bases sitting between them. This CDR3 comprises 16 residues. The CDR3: CASSNDLVSPPYEQYF. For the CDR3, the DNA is TGTGCCAGCAGCAATGACCTCGTGTCCCCCCCCTACGAGCAGTACTTC.

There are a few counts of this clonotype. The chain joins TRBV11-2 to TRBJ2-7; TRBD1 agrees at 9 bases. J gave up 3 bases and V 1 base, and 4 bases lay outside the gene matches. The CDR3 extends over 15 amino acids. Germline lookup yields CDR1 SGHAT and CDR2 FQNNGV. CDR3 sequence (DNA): TGTGCCAGCAGCTTAGTTTACAGGGGGCGCTACGAGCAGTACTTC. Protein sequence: CASSLVYRGRYEQYF.

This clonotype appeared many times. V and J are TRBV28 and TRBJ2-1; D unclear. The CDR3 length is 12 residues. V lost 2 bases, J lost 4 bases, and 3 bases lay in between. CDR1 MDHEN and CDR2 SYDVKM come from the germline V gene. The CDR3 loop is CASSLRYNEQFF. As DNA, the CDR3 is TGTGCCAGCAGTTTAAGGTACAATGAGCAGTTCTTC.

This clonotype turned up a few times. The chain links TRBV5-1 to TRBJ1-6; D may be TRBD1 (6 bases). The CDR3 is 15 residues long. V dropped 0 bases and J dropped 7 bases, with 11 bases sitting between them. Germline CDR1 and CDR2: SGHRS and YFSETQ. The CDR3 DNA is TGCGCCAGCAGCTTGGGGAGGGGGGCGAATTCACCCCTCCACTTT. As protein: CASSLGRGANSPLHF.

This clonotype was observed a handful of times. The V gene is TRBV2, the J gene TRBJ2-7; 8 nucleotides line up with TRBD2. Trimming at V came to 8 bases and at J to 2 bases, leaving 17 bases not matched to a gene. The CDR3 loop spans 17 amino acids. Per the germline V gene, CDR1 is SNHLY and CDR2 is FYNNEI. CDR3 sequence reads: CASGTRPLLGRAYEQYF. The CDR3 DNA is TGTGCCAGCGGGACTAGACCCCTACTAGGTCGAGCCTACGAGCAGTACTTC. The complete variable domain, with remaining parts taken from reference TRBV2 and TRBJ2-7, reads EPEVTQTPSHQVTQMGQEVILRCVPISNHLYFYWYRQILGQKVEFLVSFYNNEISEKSEIFDDQFSVERPDGSNFTLKIRSTKLEDSAMYFCASGTRPLLGRAYEQYFGPGTRLTVT.

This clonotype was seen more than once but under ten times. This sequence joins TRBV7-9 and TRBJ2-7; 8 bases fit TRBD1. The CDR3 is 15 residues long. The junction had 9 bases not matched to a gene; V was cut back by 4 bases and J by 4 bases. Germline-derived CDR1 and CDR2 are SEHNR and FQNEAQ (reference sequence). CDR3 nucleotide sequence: TGTGCCAGCAGCTCAATTGGACAGGGTAGTTACGAGCAGTACTTC. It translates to CASSSIGQGSYEQYF.

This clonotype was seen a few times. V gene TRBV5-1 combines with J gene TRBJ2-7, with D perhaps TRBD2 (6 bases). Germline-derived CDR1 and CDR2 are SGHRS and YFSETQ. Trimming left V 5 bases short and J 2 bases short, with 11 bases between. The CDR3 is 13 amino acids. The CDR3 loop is CASRWGGTYEQYF. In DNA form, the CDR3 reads TGCGCCAGCAGATGGGGCGGGACCTACGAGCAGTACTTC. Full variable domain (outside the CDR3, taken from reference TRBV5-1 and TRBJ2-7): KAGVTQTPRYLIKTRGQQVTLSCSPISGHRSVSWYQQTPGQGLQFLFEYFSETQRNKGNFPGRFSGRQFSNSRSEMNVSTLELGDSALYLCASRWGGTYEQYFGPGTRLTVT.

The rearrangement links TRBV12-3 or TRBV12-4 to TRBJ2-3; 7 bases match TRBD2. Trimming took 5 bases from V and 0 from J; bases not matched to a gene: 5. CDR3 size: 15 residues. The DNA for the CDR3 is TGTGCCAGCAGTAGAGGACTAGACAGCACAGATACGCAGTATTTT. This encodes CASSRGLDSTDTQYF.

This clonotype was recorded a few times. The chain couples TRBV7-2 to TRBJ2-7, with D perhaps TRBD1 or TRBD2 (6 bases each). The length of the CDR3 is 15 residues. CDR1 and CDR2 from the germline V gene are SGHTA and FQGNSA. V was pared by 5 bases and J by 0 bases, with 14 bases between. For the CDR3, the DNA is TGTGCCAGCAGCCCGGGGGCGGGAAGCTCCTACGAGCAGTACTTC. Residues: CASSPGAGSSYEQYF. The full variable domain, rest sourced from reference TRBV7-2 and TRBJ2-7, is GAGVSQSPSNKVTEKGKDVELRCDPISGHTALYWYRQSLGQGLEFLIYFQGNSAPDKSGLPSDRFSAERTGGSVSTLTIQRTQQEDSAVYLCASSPGAGSSYEQYFGPGTRLTVT.

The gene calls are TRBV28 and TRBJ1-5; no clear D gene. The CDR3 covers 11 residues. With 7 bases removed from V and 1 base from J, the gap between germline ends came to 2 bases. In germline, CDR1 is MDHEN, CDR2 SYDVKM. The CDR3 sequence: CASMSNQPQHF. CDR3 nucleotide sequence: TGTGCCAGCATGAGCAATCAGCCCCAGCATTTT.

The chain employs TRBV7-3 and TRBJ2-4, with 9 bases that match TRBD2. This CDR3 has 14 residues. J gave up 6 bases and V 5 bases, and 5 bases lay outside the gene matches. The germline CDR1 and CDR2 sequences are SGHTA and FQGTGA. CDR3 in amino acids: CASSVSGSANIQYF. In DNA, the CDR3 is TGTGCCAGCAGCGTTAGCGGGAGTGCAAACATTCAGTACTTC. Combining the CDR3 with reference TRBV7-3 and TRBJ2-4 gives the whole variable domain GAGVSQTPSNKVTEKGKYVELRCDPISGHTALYWYRQSLGQGPEFLIYFQGTGAADDSGLPNDRFFAVRPEGSVSTLKIQRTERGDSAVYLCASSVSGSANIQYFGAGTRLSVL.

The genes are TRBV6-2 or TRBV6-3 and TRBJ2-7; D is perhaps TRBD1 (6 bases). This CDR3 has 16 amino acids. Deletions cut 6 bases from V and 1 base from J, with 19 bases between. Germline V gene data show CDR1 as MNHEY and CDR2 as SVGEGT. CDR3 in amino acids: CASRPSWQGKSYEQYF. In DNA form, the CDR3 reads TGTGCCAGCAGACCCTCGTGGCAGGGGAAATCCTACGAGCAGTACTTC.

CDR3 sequence: CASKDSGTVNTEAFF. The CDR3 DNA is TGTGCCAGTAAAGATTCCGGGACGGTGAACACTGAAGCTTTCTTT. This sequence joins TRBV18 and TRBJ1-1; weak D call: TRBD1 (5 bases). The germline V and J ends were trimmed by 9 bases and 0 bases, with 17 bases remaining between them. The CDR3 has 15 residues. Germline V gives CDR1 KGHSH, CDR2 LQKENI.

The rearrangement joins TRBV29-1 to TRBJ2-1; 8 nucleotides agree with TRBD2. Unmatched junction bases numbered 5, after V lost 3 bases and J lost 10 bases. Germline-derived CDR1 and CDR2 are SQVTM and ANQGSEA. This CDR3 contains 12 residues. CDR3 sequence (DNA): TGCAGCGTTGAGGGTAGCGGGAAGGAGCAGTTCTTC. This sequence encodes CSVEGSGKEQFF.

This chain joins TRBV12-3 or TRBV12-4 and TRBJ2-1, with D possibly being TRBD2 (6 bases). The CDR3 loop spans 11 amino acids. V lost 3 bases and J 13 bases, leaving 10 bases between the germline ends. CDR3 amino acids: CASSFRDSQFF. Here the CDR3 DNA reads TGTGCCAGCAGTTTCCGGGACTCCCAGTTCTTC.

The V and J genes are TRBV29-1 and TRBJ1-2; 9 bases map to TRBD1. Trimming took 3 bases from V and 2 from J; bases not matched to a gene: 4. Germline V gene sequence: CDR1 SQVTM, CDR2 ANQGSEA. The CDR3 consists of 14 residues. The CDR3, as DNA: TGCAGCGTTGATAAGACAGGGGGAAACTATGGCTACACCTTC. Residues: CSVDKTGGNYGYTF.

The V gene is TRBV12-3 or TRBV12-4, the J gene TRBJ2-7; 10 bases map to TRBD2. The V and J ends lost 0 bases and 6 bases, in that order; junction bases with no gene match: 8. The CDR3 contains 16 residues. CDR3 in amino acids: CASSLAASGRFSEQYF. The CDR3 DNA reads TGTGCCAGCAGTTTAGCAGCTAGCGGGAGATTTAGCGAGCAGTACTTC.

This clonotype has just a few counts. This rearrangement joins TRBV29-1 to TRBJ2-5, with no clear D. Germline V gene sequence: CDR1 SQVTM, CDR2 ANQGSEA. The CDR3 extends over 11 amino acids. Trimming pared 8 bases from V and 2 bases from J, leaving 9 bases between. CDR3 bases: TGCAGCCTTCAAAAGCAAGAGACCCAGTACTTC. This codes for CSLQKQETQYF.

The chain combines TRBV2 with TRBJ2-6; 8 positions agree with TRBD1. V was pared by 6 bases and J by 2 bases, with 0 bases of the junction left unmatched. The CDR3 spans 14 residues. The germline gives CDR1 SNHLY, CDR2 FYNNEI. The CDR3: CASRDRAGANVLTF. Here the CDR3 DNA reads TGTGCCAGCAGGGACAGGGCTGGGGCCAACGTCCTGACTTTC.

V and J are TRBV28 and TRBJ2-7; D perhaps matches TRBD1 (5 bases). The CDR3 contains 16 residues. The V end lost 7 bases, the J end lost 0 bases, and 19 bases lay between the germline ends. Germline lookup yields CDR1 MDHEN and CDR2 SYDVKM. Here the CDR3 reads CASTLDPRVGSYEQYF. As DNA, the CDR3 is TGTGCCAGCACCCTCGACCCCAGGGTCGGCTCCTACGAGCAGTACTTC.

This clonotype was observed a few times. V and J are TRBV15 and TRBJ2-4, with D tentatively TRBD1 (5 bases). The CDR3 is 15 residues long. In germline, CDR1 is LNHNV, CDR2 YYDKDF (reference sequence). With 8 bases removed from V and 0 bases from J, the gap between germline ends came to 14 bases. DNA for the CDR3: TGTGCCACCCGAATCGACAGACTAGCCAAAAACATTCAGTACTTC. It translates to CATRIDRLAKNIQYF.